The next 22 T cell receptor beta chains were all read from a single sample in a study of post-analysis software for immune sequencing data. Unique molecular identifiers were present in the TCR beta cDNA libraries. TCRdb redid the calling of the PCR reads with MiXCR, one entry per CDR3 protein. The table has 150,000 or so distinct CDR3 sequences, roughly 40% seen once. The source was blood, collected after autologous hematopoietic stem cell transplantation. These receptors all come from a girl under 18 with multiple sclerosis.

The chain is built from TRBV6-1 and TRBJ2-6; D unclear. The V and J ends lost 6 bases and 0 bases respectively, with 15 bases between them. In germline, CDR1 is MNHNS, CDR2 SASEGT. The CDR3 sequence is 17 residues long. The CDR3 is CASSLSGSPSGANVLTF. In nucleotides, the CDR3 is TGTGCCAGCAGCCTCTCCGGTTCCCCCTCTGGGGCCAACGTCCTGACTTTC.

The rearrangement links TRBV14 to TRBJ2-5; 11 nucleotides align to TRBD2. V lost 4 bases, J lost 11 bases, and 9 bases stayed unmatched. The germline V gene has CDR1 SGHDN and CDR2 FVKESK. The CDR3 has 14 residues. CDR3 nucleotide sequence: TGTGCCAGCAGCCCGACTAGCGGGACTACTAGGCAGTACTTC. Translation gives CASSPTSGTTRQYF.

This clonotype has just a few counts. The V gene is TRBV9, the J gene TRBJ1-1; D is undetermined. This CDR3 comprises 17 residues. The V end lost 4 bases, the J end lost 2 bases, and 21 bases lay between the germline ends. Germline CDR1 is SGDLS and CDR2 is YYNGEE. CDR3 DNA: TGTGCCAGCAGCCCCGGGTCCACTTTTCTTACCAACACTGAAGCTTTCTTT. Its protein product is CASSPGSTFLTNTEAFF.

This clonotype turned up a few times. This chain uses TRBV15 with TRBJ1-2, with D possibly matching TRBD1 (6 bases). The CDR3 covers 16 residues. The V and J ends lost 5 bases and 0 bases respectively, with 16 bases between them. CDR1 is LNHNV, CDR2 YYDKDF, per germline (reference sequence). The CDR3 nucleotides are TGTGCCACCAGCGAGGGGTGGGGGCGGACTAACTATGGCTACACCTTC. Protein sequence: CATSEGWGRTNYGYTF.

The rearrangement uses TRBV27 and TRBJ2-3; D gene unclear. CDR3 length: 17 amino acids. Germline V lookup: CDR1 MNHEY, CDR2 SMNVEV (reference sequence). V shed 1 base and J shed 5 bases, with 19 bases lying between them. CDR3 sequence reads: CASSLYFSPLLRDTQYF. The CDR3 DNA follows: TGTGCCAGCAGTTTATACTTTAGCCCCCTCCTTAGAGATACGCAGTATTTT.

The rearrangement joins TRBV20-1 to TRBJ2-3; 8 bases fit TRBD2. The CDR3 is made up of 16 amino acids. Per the germline V gene, CDR1 is DFQATT and CDR2 is SNEGSKA (reference sequence). J was trimmed by 5 bases and V by 0 bases; bases with no gene match: 10. Here the CDR3 DNA reads TGCAGTGCTAGAGACCCGCGGGAGGCTGGTAGAGATACGCAGTATTTT. Protein product: CSARDPREAGRDTQYF.

The CDR3 DNA follows: TGTGCCAGCAGCCCAGACAAACCCCACGAGCAGTACTTC. It yields the protein CASSPDKPHEQYF. The J gene is TRBJ2-5, the V gene TRBV7-9; D is ambiguous. The DNA matches TRBJ2-7 better at its end, which makes the J call doubtful. Germline loops: CDR1 SEHNR, CDR2 FQNEAQ (reference sequence). CDR3 size: 13 residues.

The rearrangement uses TRBV4-1 and TRBJ2-1; D is perhaps TRBD2 (5 bases). CDR3 length: 12 residues. Between the trimmed V and J ends, which lost 1 base and 8 bases, there was a span of 6 bases. Germline loops: CDR1 MGHRA, CDR2 YSYEKL. The CDR3, as DNA: TGCGCCAGCAGCCAAGTGGAGGATGAGCAGTTCTTC. Translating gives CASSQVEDEQFF.

This clonotype has a handful of counts. V is TRBV25-1 and J is TRBJ1-6, with 9 bases identical to TRBD1. The V gene's germline CDR1 is MGHDK and CDR2 SYGVNS. V was clipped by 2 bases and J by 7 bases; unmatched bases: 9. The CDR3 has 17 residues. The CDR3, as DNA: TGTGCCAGCAGTGAACTCCGGGACAGGGACTTAAATTCACCCCTCCACTTT. This codes for CASSELRDRDLNSPLHF.

Many counts were recorded for this clonotype. The rearrangement links TRBV27 to TRBJ2-5, with a possible D match to TRBD1 (5 bases). CDR1 and CDR2 (germline): MNHEY, SMNVEV (reference sequence). This CDR3 contains 14 residues. V lost 5 bases, J lost 4 bases, and 14 bases lay in between. The CDR3 DNA sequence: TGTGCCAGCAGTGCCAGGGTAGGCACAGAGACCCAGTACTTC. It specifies CASSARVGTETQYF.

The chain joins TRBV7-3 to TRBJ2-3; unclear D gene. The CDR3 runs to 15 residues. Trimming shortened V by 0 bases and J by 0 bases, and 7 bases separated the two germline ends. CDR1 SGHTA and CDR2 FQGTGA come from the germline V gene. The CDR3 sequence is CASSLTSTSTDTQYF. The CDR3 nucleotides read TGTGCCAGCAGCTTAACTTCAACTAGCACAGATACGCAGTATTTT.

This chain uses TRBV7-2 with TRBJ2-5; TRBD1 agrees at 7 bases. V shed 7 bases and J 2 bases; nucleotides not matched to a gene: 10. The CDR3 runs 15 residues. The germline CDR1 and CDR2 sequences are SGHTA and FQGNSA. CDR3 sequence (DNA): TGTGCCAGCATCTACGCCGGGACAGCACAAGAGACCCAGTACTTC. This translates into CASIYAGTAQETQYF.

This chain links TRBV5-1 with TRBJ2-3, with 15 nucleotides matching TRBD2. The CDR3 covers 16 residues. The germline V gene encodes CDR1 SGHRS and CDR2 YFSETQ. With V trimmed by 4 bases and J by 6 bases, 6 bases remained unmatched. In DNA, the CDR3 is TGCGCCAGCAGCGTCGGACTAGCGGGAGGGCCGGATACGCAGTATTTT. It codes for CASSVGLAGGPDTQYF.

The rearrangement joins TRBV5-1 to TRBJ1-2, with 7 bases fitting TRBD1. The CDR3 contains 12 residues. CDR1 and CDR2 (germline): SGHRS, YFSETQ. With V trimmed by 4 bases and J by 6 bases, 3 bases remained unmatched. CDR3 in amino acids: CASSATGDGYTF. The CDR3 DNA reads TGCGCCAGCAGCGCCACAGGGGATGGCTACACCTTC.

The CDR3 is CASSLAGTGYEQFF. The CDR3, as DNA: TGTGCCAGCAGCTTAGCCGGGACAGGGTATGAGCAGTTCTTC. The rearrangement links TRBV7-9 to TRBJ2-1, with 9 bases identical to TRBD1. The CDR3 has 14 residues. Germline V CDR1 and CDR2: SEHNR, FQNEAQ (reference sequence). The junction had 2 bases not matched to a gene; V was cut back by 0 bases and J by 8 bases.

A few counts support this clonotype. The chain uses TRBV9 and TRBJ2-7; 9 positions agree with TRBD2. The CDR3 is made up of 15 amino acids. V dropped 0 bases and J dropped 4; count of bases not matched to a gene: 5. From germline, CDR1 is SGDLS and CDR2 YYNGEE. In DNA, the CDR3 is TGTGCCAGCAGCGTAGCCGGGACTAGCACTTACGAGCAGTACTTC. Protein sequence: CASSVAGTSTYEQYF.

This clonotype was counted many times. This rearrangement joins TRBV9 to TRBJ2-7; D unclear. CDR3 length: 14 residues. The ends were cut back, 2 bases at V and 0 bases at J, with 9 bases in the middle. From germline, CDR1 is SGDLS and CDR2 YYNGEE. The CDR3 bases are TGTGCCAGCAGCGTGGGGTCAGGCTCCTACGAGCAGTACTTC. The encoded protein is CASSVGSGSYEQYF.

The rearrangement uses TRBV6-2 or TRBV6-3 and TRBJ2-5, with D maybe TRBD2 (5 bases). The germline V and J ends were trimmed by 5 bases and 11 bases, with 18 bases remaining between them. This CDR3 has 13 residues. Germline CDR1 reads MNHEY; CDR2 reads SVGEGT. The CDR3 nucleotides read TGTGCCAGCAGTCGGACCCAGGTGGGAGAGCAGTACTTC. It yields the protein CASSRTQVGEQYF.

On this clonotype: Relative to the germline gene, one junction end is altered; a read error may explain this. The genes are TRBV24-1 and TRBJ2-3, with D possibly being TRBD2 (5 bases). CDR1 is KGHDR and CDR2 is SFDVKD in the germline V gene. The CDR3 covers 15 residues. CDR3 protein: CATGDPTGGTDTQYF. Here the CDR3 DNA reads TGTGCCACCGGTGATCCGACTGGCGGGACAGATACGCAGTATTTT.

The CDR3 nucleotides read TGCAGTGCTAGTGTGGGGTACGAGCAGTACTTC. Translated: CSASVGYEQYF. The chain employs TRBV20-1 and TRBJ2-7; D unresolved. Trimming stripped 3 bases from V and 4 bases from J, with 7 bases between. Germline CDR1 DFQATT, CDR2 SNEGSKA (reference sequence). This CDR3 region has 11 residues.

This clonotype showed up just a few times. The chain has TRBV7-8 and TRBJ2-1; 10 bases are shared with TRBD2. The CDR3 runs 15 residues. CDR1 and CDR2 (germline): SGHVS, FQNEAQ. Trimming removed 5 bases from V and 6 bases from J; junction bases left unmatched: 7. CDR3 region: CASSPVGLAANEQFF. As DNA, the CDR3 is TGTGCCAGCAGCCCAGTAGGACTAGCGGCCAATGAGCAGTTCTTC.

The V and J genes are TRBV28 and TRBJ1-2; TRBD1 is a possible D gene (6 bases). This CDR3 has 14 amino acids. Trimming cost V 6 bases and J 3 bases, with 14 bases left between them. Germline CDR1 is MDHEN and CDR2 is SYDVKM. The CDR3 DNA reads TGTGCCAGCAGCCGGGACATCTTTGACTATGGCTACACCTTC. Protein sequence: CASSRDIFDYGYTF.